These 12 T cell receptor beta chains were sequenced from one sample in a study of shared clonotypes between healthy human individuals (dated by TCRdb to 2020 to 2022). The library relied on the immunoSEQ multiplex PCR assay. Sourced from immuneACCESS, this table was stored by TCRdb with only in-frame sequences that have V and J called. A share of the clones is absent; for the studies checked, an unresolved V gene accounts for under half, and the remainder has no known explanation. This sample gives over 100,000 clones in total; around 65% of them show up just once. 24% of the sample is in the top ten clones. The sample was memory CD8+ T cells sorted from blood. The cell subset or site tag for this specimen amounts to: CD45RO+ cells pooled with CCR7-negative TemRA cells. These receptors all come from a woman in her thirties in good health.

The chain couples TRBV27 to TRBJ2-7; 10 nucleotides line up with TRBD2. This CDR3 is built from 15 residues. The V and J ends lost 7 bases and 3 bases, in that order; junction bases with no gene match: 9. Germline lookup yields CDR1 MNHEY and CDR2 SMNVEV (reference sequence). CDR3 DNA sequence: TGTGCCAGCACCTCTCTCGGACTAGCGGACTACGAGCAGTACTTC. Encoded protein: CASTSLGLADYEQYF.

V is TRBV19 and J is TRBJ2-2, with TRBD2 identical over 11 bases. Germline V lookup: CDR1 LNHDA, CDR2 SQIVND (reference sequence). The J segment lost 1 base and the V segment lost 6 bases, leaving 4 bases of the junction unmatched. The CDR3 loop spans 16 amino acids. CDR3 nucleotides: TGTGCCAGTAGGGCTAGCGGGAGGATGAACACCGGGGAGCTGTTTTTT. Translating it yields CASRASGRMNTGELFF.

The chain recombines TRBV4-2 with TRBJ2-1; 7 positions match TRBD2. V dropped 0 bases and J dropped 8; count of bases not matched to a gene: 13. Germline values: CDR1 LGHNA, CDR2 YNFKEQ. CDR3 length equals 17 residues. CDR3 sequence reads: CASSQDFGLPRGDEQFF. For the CDR3, the DNA is TGTGCCAGCAGCCAAGATTTTGGCCTCCCTCGGGGGGATGAGCAGTTCTTC.

The CDR3 coding sequence is TGTGCCAGCAGGACCGTATCAGCTGTCAACTCCTACAATGAGCAGTTCTTC. Its protein product is CASRTVSAVNSYNEQFF. V gene TRBV28 combines with J gene TRBJ2-1; unclear D gene. The CDR3 extends over 17 amino acids. Germline V gives CDR1 MDHEN, CDR2 SYDVKM. V was pared by 6 bases and J by 0 bases, with 18 bases between.

The chain has TRBV14 and TRBJ2-7; no firm D call. The CDR3 totals 17 residues. Germline V gives CDR1 SGHDN, CDR2 FVKESK. The V end was cut by 0 bases, the J end by 0 bases, with 15 bases between. CDR3 region: CASSQDRRRSFSYEQYF. The CDR3 DNA is TGTGCCAGCAGCCAAGATCGAAGACGGAGTTTCTCCTACGAGCAGTACTTC.

This chain uses TRBV7-9 with TRBJ2-7; possibly TRBD2 for D (6 bases). CDR1 is SEHNR, CDR2 FQNEAQ, per germline (reference sequence). This CDR3 spans 15 amino acids. The germline V and J ends were trimmed by 5 bases and 2 bases, with 16 bases remaining between them. As DNA, the CDR3 is TGTGCCAGCAGCAAAACTAGCACGGCGGCCTACGAGCAGTACTTC. Protein product: CASSKTSTAAYEQYF.

This clone was seen only a few times. The chain carries TRBV25-1 and TRBJ2-2; no reliable D call. The CDR3 runs to 15 residues. Germline V gives CDR1 MGHDK, CDR2 SYGVNS. Trimming removed 1 base from V and 6 bases from J, with 12 bases in between. The CDR3 coding sequence is TGTGCCAGCAGTGAATCAGCTCGAGTATCCGGGGAGCTGTTTTTT. It codes for CASSESARVSGELFF.

This chain connects TRBV9 to TRBJ2-1; 8 nucleotides agree with TRBD2. V gave up 0 bases and J gave up 10 bases; unmatched junction bases: 12. CDR1 is SGDLS, CDR2 YYNGEE, per germline. There are 16 residues in the CDR3. This CDR3 reads CASSVVGSGRLREQFF. CDR3 nucleotides: TGTGCCAGCAGCGTAGTTGGCAGCGGGAGACTCCGGGAGCAGTTCTTC.

This clone was found many times. The chain carries TRBV19 and TRBJ1-1; D remains unclear. The V and J ends lost 1 base and 0 bases respectively, with 3 bases between them. The CDR3 covers 13 residues. Germline V gene data show CDR1 as LNHDA and CDR2 as SQIVND (reference sequence). The CDR3 spells CASSIVLNTEAFF. The CDR3 coding sequence is TGTGCCAGTAGTATAGTACTGAACACTGAAGCTTTCTTT.

This clone was counted many times. The DNA for the CDR3 is TGTGCCAGCAGTCCATCCGTCAGGGGTGAAAAACTGTTTTTT. Translating it yields CASSPSVRGEKLFF. The chain carries TRBV6-1 and TRBJ1-4, with TRBD1 as a possible D gene (6 bases). CDR3 length: 14 amino acids. V dropped 5 bases and J dropped 7 bases, with 14 bases sitting between them. Germline-derived CDR1 and CDR2 are MNHNS and SASEGT.

The chain joins TRBV2 to TRBJ1-2; tentatively, D is TRBD1 (6 bases). V shed 3 bases and J shed 5 bases, with 13 bases lying between them. The CDR3 is made up of 14 amino acids. Germline lookup yields CDR1 SNHLY and CDR2 FYNNEI. Written as DNA, the CDR3 is TGTGCCAGCAGTGATCCTGGGGGCGCTTATGGCTACACCTTC. It specifies CASSDPGGAYGYTF.

The chain combines TRBV11-2 with TRBJ2-7, with TRBD2 identical over 10 bases. The germline CDR1 and CDR2 sequences are SGHAT and FQNNGV. V shed 1 base, J shed 6 bases, and the junction held 9 bases outside the gene matches. CDR3 length: 16 amino acids. CDR3: CASSLVASGRRGEQYF. CDR3 nucleotides: TGTGCCAGCAGCTTAGTTGCTAGCGGGAGACGGGGCGAGCAGTACTTC.